This TCR beta chain emerged from a study of blood T cell repertoires in COVID-19. Study-wide context: Acute-phase and convalescent COVID-19 samples originated in the United States, Italy and Spain. The analysed material was cDNA or gDNA that came from T cells, B-cell-depleted T cells, or PBMCs.

Germline V gene data show CDR1 as MGHRA and CDR2 as YSYEKL. CDR3 length: 16 residues. Unmatched junction bases numbered 7, after V lost 4 bases and J lost 5 bases. In the study's own analysis: Reference gene primer amplification in the assay estimated nucleated cell counts. Produced via immunoSEQ multiplex PCR; TCRdb's table is partial and in-frame only. From that table come the V and J calls and clone size; the DNA was used to work out D and trimming. The table has 30,000 to 40,000 clones, 90% to 95% seen once; the top ten hold roughly 1%. The specimen sequenced was peripheral blood. The sequence was obtained from a male donor with active COVID-19. The chain has TRBV4-1 and TRBJ2-4; 11 bases line up with TRBD2. For the CDR3, the DNA is TGCGCCAGCAGCCCCTCTAGCGGGGGGTGGGAAAACATTCAGTACTTC. Protein sequence: CASSPSSGGWENIQYF.